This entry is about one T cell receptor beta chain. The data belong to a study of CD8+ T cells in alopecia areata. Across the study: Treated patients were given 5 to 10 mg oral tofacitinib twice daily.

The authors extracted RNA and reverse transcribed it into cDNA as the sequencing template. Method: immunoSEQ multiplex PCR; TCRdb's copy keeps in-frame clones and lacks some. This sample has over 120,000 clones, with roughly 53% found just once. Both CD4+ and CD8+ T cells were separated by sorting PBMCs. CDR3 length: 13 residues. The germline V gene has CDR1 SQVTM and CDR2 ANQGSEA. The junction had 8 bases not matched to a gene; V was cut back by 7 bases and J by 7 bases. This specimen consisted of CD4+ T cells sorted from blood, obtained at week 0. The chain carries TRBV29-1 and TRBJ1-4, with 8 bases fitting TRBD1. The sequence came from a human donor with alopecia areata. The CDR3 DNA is TGCAGCGCATCAGGGGGCTTCGGTGAAAAACTGTTTTTT. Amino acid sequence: CSASGGFGEKLFF.